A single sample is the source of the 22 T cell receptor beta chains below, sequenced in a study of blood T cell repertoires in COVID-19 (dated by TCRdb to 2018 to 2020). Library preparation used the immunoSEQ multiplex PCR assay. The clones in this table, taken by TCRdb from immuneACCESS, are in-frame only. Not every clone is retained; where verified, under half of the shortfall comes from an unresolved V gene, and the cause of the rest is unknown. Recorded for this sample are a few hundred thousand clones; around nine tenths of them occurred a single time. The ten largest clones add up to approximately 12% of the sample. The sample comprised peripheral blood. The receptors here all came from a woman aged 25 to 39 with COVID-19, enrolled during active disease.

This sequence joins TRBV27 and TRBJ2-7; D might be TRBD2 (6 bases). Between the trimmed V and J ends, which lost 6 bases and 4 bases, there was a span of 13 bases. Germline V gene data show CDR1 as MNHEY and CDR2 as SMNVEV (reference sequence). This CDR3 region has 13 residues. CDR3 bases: TGTGCCAGCAGCCCGAGTCGGGGGTACGAGCAGTACTTC. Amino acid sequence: CASSPSRGYEQYF.

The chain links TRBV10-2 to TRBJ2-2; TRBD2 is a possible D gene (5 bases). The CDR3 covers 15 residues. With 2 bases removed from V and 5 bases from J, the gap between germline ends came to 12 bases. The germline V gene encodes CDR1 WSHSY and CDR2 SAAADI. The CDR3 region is CASSEDGLATGELFF. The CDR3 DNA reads TGCGCCAGCAGTGAGGACGGACTGGCTACCGGGGAGCTGTTTTTT.

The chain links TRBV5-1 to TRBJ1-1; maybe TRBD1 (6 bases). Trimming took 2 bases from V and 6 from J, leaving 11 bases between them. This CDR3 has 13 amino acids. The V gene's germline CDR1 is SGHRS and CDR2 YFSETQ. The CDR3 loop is CASSFTGSAEAFF. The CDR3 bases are TGCGCCAGCAGCTTTACAGGGAGTGCTGAAGCTTTCTTT.

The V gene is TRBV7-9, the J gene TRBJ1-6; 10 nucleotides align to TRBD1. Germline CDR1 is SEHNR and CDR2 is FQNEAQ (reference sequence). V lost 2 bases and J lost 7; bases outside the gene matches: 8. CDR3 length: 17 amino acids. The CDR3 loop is CASSLYGTGALNSPLHF. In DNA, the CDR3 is TGTGCCAGCAGCTTATACGGGACAGGGGCGTTAAATTCACCCCTCCACTTT. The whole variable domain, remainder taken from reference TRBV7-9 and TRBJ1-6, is DTGVSQNPRHKITKRGQNVTFRCDPISEHNRLYWYRQTLGQGPEFLTYFQNEAQLEKSRLLSDRFSAERPKGSFSTLEIQRTEQGDSAMYLCASSLYGTGALNSPLHFGNGTRLTVT.

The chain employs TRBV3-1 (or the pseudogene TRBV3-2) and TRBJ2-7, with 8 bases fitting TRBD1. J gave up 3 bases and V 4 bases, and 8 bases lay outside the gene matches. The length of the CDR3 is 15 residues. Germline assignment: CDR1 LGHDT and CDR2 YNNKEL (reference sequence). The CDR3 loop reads CASSPWRTGFYEQYF. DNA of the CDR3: TGTGCCAGCAGCCCATGGCGGACAGGGTTCTACGAGCAGTACTTC.

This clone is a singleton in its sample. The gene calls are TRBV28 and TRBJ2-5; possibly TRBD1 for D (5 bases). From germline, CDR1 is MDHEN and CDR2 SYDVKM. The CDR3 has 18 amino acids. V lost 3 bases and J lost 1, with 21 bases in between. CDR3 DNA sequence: TGTGCCAGCAGTTTTCGTCCGAATGCAGGGAACTCCCAAGAGACCCAGTACTTC. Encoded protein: CASSFRPNAGNSQETQYF.

The CDR3 loop is CSVEDRNRLYGYTF. CDR3 coding DNA: TGCAGCGTTGAAGATCGGAACCGACTCTATGGCTACACCTTC. The chain recombines TRBV29-1 with TRBJ1-2; D is ambiguous. V dropped 0 bases and J dropped 4 bases, with 12 bases sitting between them. This CDR3 has 14 residues. CDR1 is SQVTM and CDR2 is ANQGSEA in the germline V gene. Supplemented by reference TRBV29-1 and TRBJ1-2, the full variable domain reads SAVISQKPSRDICQRGTSLTIQCQVDSQVTMMFWYRQQPGQSLTLIATANQGSEATYESGFVIDKFPISRPNLTFSTLTVSNMSPEDSSIYLCSVEDRNRLYGYTFGSGTRLTVV.

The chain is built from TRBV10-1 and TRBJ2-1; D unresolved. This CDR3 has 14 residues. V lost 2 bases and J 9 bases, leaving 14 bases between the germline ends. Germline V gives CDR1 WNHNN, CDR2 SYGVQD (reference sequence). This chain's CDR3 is CASSEPPRSSEQFF. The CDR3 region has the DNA TGCGCCAGCAGTGAGCCACCAAGGAGTAGTGAGCAGTTCTTC.

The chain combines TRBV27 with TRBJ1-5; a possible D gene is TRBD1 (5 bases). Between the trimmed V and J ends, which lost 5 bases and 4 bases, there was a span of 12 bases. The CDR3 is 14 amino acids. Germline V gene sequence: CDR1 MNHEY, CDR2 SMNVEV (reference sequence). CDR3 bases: TGTGCCAGCAGTCCTCAGGGCTGGAATCAGCCCCAGCATTTT. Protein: CASSPQGWNQPQHF.

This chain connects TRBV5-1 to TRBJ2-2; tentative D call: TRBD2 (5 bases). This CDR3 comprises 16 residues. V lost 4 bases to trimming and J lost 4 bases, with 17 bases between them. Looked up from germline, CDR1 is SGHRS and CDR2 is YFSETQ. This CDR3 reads CASSSGPLASTGELFF. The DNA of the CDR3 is TGCGCCAGCAGCAGCGGCCCATTAGCATCCACCGGGGAGCTGTTTTTT.

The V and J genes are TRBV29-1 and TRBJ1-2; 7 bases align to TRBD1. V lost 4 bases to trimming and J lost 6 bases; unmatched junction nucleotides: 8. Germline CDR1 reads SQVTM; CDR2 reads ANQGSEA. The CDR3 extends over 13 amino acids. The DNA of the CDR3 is TGCAGCGTTGTCAGCCCAGGGGGAAATGGCTACACCTTC. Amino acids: CSVVSPGGNGYTF. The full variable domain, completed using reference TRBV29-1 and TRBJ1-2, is SAVISQKPSRDICQRGTSLTIQCQVDSQVTMMFWYRQQPGQSLTLIATANQGSEATYESGFVIDKFPISRPNLTFSTLTVSNMSPEDSSIYLCSVVSPGGNGYTFGSGTRLTVV.

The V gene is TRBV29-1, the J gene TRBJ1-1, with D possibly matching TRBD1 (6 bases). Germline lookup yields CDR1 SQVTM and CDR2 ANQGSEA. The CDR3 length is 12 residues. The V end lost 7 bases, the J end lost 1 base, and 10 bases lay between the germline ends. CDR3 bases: TGCAGCGCCCCACAGGGGAACACTGAAGCTTTCTTT. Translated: CSAPQGNTEAFF. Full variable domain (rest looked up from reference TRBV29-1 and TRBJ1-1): SAVISQKPSRDICQRGTSLTIQCQVDSQVTMMFWYRQQPGQSLTLIATANQGSEATYESGFVIDKFPISRPNLTFSTLTVSNMSPEDSSIYLCSAPQGNTEAFFGQGTRLTVV.

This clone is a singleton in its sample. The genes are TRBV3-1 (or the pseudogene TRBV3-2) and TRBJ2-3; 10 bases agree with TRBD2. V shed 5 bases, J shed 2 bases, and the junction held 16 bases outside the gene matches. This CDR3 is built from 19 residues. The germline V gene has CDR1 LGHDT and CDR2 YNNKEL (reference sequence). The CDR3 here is CASSSQGRTSGVYTDTQYF. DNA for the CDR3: TGTGCCAGCAGCTCTCAGGGGAGGACTAGCGGAGTCTACACAGATACGCAGTATTTT.

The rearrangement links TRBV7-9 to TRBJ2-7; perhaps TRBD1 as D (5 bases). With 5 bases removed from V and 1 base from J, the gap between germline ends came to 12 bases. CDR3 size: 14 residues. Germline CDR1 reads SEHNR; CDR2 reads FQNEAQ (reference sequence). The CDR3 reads CASSHVDRSYEQYF. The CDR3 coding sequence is TGTGCCAGCAGCCATGTTGACAGATCCTACGAGCAGTACTTC. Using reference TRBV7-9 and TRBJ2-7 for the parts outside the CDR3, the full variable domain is DTGVSQNPRHKITKRGQNVTFRCDPISEHNRLYWYRQTLGQGPEFLTYFQNEAQLEKSRLLSDRFSAERPKGSFSTLEIQRTEQGDSAMYLCASSHVDRSYEQYFGPGTRLTVT.

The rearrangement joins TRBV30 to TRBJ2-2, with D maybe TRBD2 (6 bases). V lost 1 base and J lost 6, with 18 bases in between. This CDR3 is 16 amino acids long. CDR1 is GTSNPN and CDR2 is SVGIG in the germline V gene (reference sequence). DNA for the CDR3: TGTGCCTGGAGTGAAAAAACTAGCAATTTCGCCGGGGAGCTGTTTTTT. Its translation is CAWSEKTSNFAGELFF.

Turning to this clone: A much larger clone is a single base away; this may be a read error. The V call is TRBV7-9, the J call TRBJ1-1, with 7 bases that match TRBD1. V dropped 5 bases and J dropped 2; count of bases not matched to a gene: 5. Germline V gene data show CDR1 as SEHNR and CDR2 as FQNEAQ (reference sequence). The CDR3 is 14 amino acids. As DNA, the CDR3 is TGTGCCAGCAGCACGGGGACAGATAACACTGAAGCTTTCTTT. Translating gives CASSTGTDNTEAFF.

The CDR3 spells CASGLDRGRLGYGYTF. The CDR3 DNA reads TGTGCTAGTGGTTTGGACAGGGGGCGTCTGGGCTATGGCTACACCTTC. The chain joins TRBV12-5 to TRBJ1-2, with 9 bases matching TRBD1. V was clipped by 1 base and J by 4 bases; unmatched bases: 7. This CDR3 is 16 amino acids long. Germline V gene sequence: CDR1 LGHNT, CDR2 FRNRAP.

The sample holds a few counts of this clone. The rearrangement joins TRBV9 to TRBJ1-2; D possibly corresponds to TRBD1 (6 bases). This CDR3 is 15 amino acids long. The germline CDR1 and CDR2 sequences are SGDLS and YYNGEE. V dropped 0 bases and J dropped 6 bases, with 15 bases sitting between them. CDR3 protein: CASSVATGGLNGYTF. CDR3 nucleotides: TGTGCCAGCAGCGTAGCTACCGGGGGGCTCAATGGCTACACCTTC.

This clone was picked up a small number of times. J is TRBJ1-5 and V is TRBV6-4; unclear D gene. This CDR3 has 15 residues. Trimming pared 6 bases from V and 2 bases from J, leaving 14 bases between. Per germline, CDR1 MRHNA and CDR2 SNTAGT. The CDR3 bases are TGTGCCAGCAGCCTAACCCCCGAGGGCAATCAGCCCCAGCATTTT. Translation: CASSLTPEGNQPQHF.

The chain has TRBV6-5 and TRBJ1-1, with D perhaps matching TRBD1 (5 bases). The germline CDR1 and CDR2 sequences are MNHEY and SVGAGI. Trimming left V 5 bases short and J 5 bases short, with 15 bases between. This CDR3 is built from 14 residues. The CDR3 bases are TGTGCCAGCAGTCCCTTAGCGGGGGGGACTGAAGCTTTCTTT. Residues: CASSPLAGGTEAFF.

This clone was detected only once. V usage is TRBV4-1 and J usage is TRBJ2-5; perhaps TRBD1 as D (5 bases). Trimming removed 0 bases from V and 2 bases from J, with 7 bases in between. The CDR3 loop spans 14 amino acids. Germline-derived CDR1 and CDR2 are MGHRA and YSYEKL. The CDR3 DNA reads TGCGCCAGCAGCCAAGATCCAGGGCAAGAGACCCAGTACTTC. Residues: CASSQDPGQETQYF.

The CDR3 here is CATSGAVGYTF. DNA of the CDR3: TGTGCTACCTCAGGGGCCGTGGGCTACACCTTC. The V gene is TRBV11-2, the J gene TRBJ1-2; possibly TRBD1 for D (6 bases). This CDR3 has 11 amino acids. Germline V gene data show CDR1 as SGHAT and CDR2 as FQNNGV.